This entry lists 18 T cell receptor beta chains sequenced from one sample in a study of blood T cell repertoires in COVID-19 (dated by TCRdb to between 2020 and 2021). The library was obtained by the immunoSEQ multiplex PCR assay. This immuneACCESS table, as held by TCRdb, lists in-frame sequences with V and J called but not all clones. Of the missing ones, under half trace to an unresolved V gene in checked studies; the others have no known cause. The sample table records around 80,000 clones; roughly four fifths of these occur just once. In total, the top ten clones hold roughly 10% of the sample. The sequencing sample was made of peripheral blood. The source of these receptors is a human donor in a cohort sampled during active COVID-19.

This clone was observed a few times. The chain employs TRBV11-2 and TRBJ2-7; TRBD1 aligns across 8 bases. V shed 5 bases and J 2 bases; nucleotides not matched to a gene: 11. Germline CDR1 SGHAT, CDR2 FQNNGV. The CDR3 consists of 16 residues. The CDR3 reads CASSQLRSRGPYEQYF. For the CDR3, the DNA is TGTGCCAGCAGCCAACTCCGAAGCAGGGGGCCCTACGAGCAGTACTTC.

This clone appeared a few times. The genes are TRBV5-1 and TRBJ2-3; TRBD2 matches 10 bases. This CDR3 is 15 amino acids long. Germline CDR1 SGHRS, CDR2 YFSETQ. V gave up 4 bases and J gave up 4 bases; unmatched junction bases: 6. The CDR3: CASSLAGDFPDTQYF. CDR3 bases: TGCGCCAGCAGCCTAGCGGGAGATTTCCCAGATACGCAGTATTTT. The full variable domain, with the rest looked up from reference TRBV5-1 and TRBJ2-3, is KAGVTQTPRYLIKTRGQQVTLSCSPISGHRSVSWYQQTPGQGLQFLFEYFSETQRNKGNFPGRFSGRQFSNSRSEMNVSTLELGDSALYLCASSLAGDFPDTQYFGPGTRLTVL.

V usage is TRBV7-2 and J usage is TRBJ2-3; 8 positions match TRBD2. The CDR3 is 16 residues long. Germline-derived CDR1 and CDR2 are SGHTA and FQGNSA. J lost 4 bases, V lost 2 bases, and 8 bases had no gene match. CDR3 coding DNA: TGTGCCAGCAGCTTACAGGGGACTAGTTCGTCAGATACGCAGTATTTT. Translated, it gives CASSLQGTSSSDTQYF. Full variable domain (rest looked up from reference TRBV7-2 and TRBJ2-3): GAGVSQSPSNKVTEKGKDVELRCDPISGHTALYWYRQSLGQGLEFLIYFQGNSAPDKSGLPSDRFSAERTGGSVSTLTIQRTQQEDSAVYLCASSLQGTSSSDTQYFGPGTRLTVL.

This clone has only a few counts. The chain joins TRBV2 to TRBJ1-1; no clear D gene. Germline V lookup: CDR1 SNHLY, CDR2 FYNNEI. Trimming shortened V by 3 bases and J by 0 bases, and 5 bases separated the two germline ends. CDR3 length: 13 residues. CDR3 DNA sequence: TGTGCCAGCAGTGACGAGATGAACACTGAAGCTTTCTTT. This encodes CASSDEMNTEAFF.

This CDR3 reads CASSHGGTGGNEQFF. The CDR3 bases are TGTGCCAGCAGCCATGGCGGGACAGGGGGCAATGAGCAGTTCTTC. This chain uses TRBV11-3 with TRBJ2-1, with 11 bases fitting TRBD1. The CDR3 has 15 residues. Looked up from germline, CDR1 is SGHNT and CDR2 is YENEEA. Unmatched junction bases numbered 6, after V lost 5 bases and J lost 6 bases.

V and J are TRBV6-5 and TRBJ1-1; no definite D call. Trimming left V 5 bases short and J 6 bases short, with 13 bases between. The CDR3 runs 13 residues. Per germline, CDR1 MNHEY and CDR2 SVGAGI. The CDR3 is CASSNPGRPEAFF. CDR3 nucleotide sequence: TGTGCCAGCAGTAACCCTGGGAGGCCTGAAGCTTTCTTT.

This rearrangement joins TRBV6-1 to TRBJ2-1, with 10 bases aligning to TRBD2. Germline loops: CDR1 MNHNS, CDR2 SASEGT. The CDR3 loop spans 14 amino acids. The V gene end was trimmed by 3 bases and the J gene end by 11 bases; junction bases not matched to a gene: 7. The CDR3 DNA reads TGTGCCAGCAGTGATCCTAGCGGGAGCAGTAAGCAGTTCTTC. Translating gives CASSDPSGSSKQFF.

This clone has a handful of counts. This chain joins TRBV7-9 and TRBJ2-5, with TRBD1 matching over 8 bases. From germline, CDR1 is SEHNR and CDR2 FQNEAQ (reference sequence). With V trimmed by 5 bases and J by 5 bases, 7 bases remained unmatched. The CDR3 is made up of 14 amino acids. The CDR3 loop reads CASSVQTGGETQYF. DNA for the CDR3: TGTGCCAGCAGCGTTCAAACAGGGGGGGAGACCCAGTACTTC.

This clone was found a few times. The J gene is TRBJ1-2, the V gene TRBV6-1; 10 positions agree with TRBD1. CDR1 is MNHNS and CDR2 is SASEGT in the germline V gene. This CDR3 has 14 residues. J lost 7 bases, V lost 3 bases, and 5 bases had no gene match. The CDR3 loop is CASSDNRDRGGYTF. The CDR3 DNA follows: TGTGCCAGCAGTGATAACCGGGACAGGGGTGGCTACACCTTC.

The chain uses TRBV2 and TRBJ2-7; 9 positions agree with TRBD1. Germline CDR1 reads SNHLY; CDR2 reads FYNNEI. CDR3 size: 16 residues. V shed 3 bases, J shed 5 bases, and the junction held 11 bases outside the gene matches. The CDR3 is CASSEDPGQGNDEQYF. The DNA for the CDR3 is TGTGCCAGCAGTGAGGACCCGGGACAGGGAAACGACGAGCAGTACTTC.

The chain carries TRBV11-2 and TRBJ1-2; the D gene is possibly TRBD1 (5 bases). Germline values: CDR1 SGHAT, CDR2 FQNNGV. V was clipped by 5 bases and J by 11 bases, with 21 bases between them. This CDR3 spans 14 amino acids. CDR3 coding DNA: TGTGCCAGCAGCCCCCCTGGGGGGATGACTCAATACACCTTC. This codes for CASSPPGGMTQYTF.

This clone occurred once. The genes are TRBV24-1 and TRBJ2-1; 8 positions agree with TRBD2. The ends lost 6 bases at V and 9 bases at J; junction bases unmatched: 12. The CDR3 covers 15 residues. Germline CDR1 and CDR2: KGHDR and SFDVKD. CDR3 sequence reads: CATSPAGVRDGEQFF. The CDR3 DNA reads as TGTGCCACCAGTCCAGCGGGAGTACGGGACGGTGAGCAGTTCTTC.

The chain uses TRBV11-3 and TRBJ2-3; D may be TRBD1 (6 bases). The germline V and J ends were trimmed by 7 bases and 1 base, with 15 bases remaining between them. The CDR3 length is 15 residues. Germline V CDR1 and CDR2: SGHNT, YENEEA. This CDR3 reads CASILGGDGTDTQYF. The DNA of the CDR3 is TGTGCCAGCATTCTAGGGGGTGACGGCACAGATACGCAGTATTTT.

This chain joins TRBV11-3 and TRBJ2-7, with D possibly matching TRBD2 (6 bases). Trimming left V 8 bases short and J 4 bases short, with 18 bases between. Germline V gene sequence: CDR1 SGHNT, CDR2 YENEEA. This CDR3 has 14 amino acids. CDR3 sequence (DNA): TGTGCCAGCTTATTAGCGGAGGGGACGTACGAGCAGTACTTC. This gives the protein CASLLAEGTYEQYF. Combining the CDR3 with reference TRBV11-3 and TRBJ2-7 gives the whole variable domain EAGVVQSPRYKIIEKKQPVAFWCNPISGHNTLYWYLQNLGQGPELLIRYENEEAVDDSQLPKDRFSAERLKGVDSTLKIQPAELGDSAVYLCASLLAEGTYEQYFGPGTRLTVT.

V gene TRBV27 combines with J gene TRBJ1-6; TRBD1 is a possible D gene (5 bases). Germline-derived CDR1 and CDR2 are MNHEY and SMNVEV (reference sequence). There are 15 residues in the CDR3. Trimming left V 3 bases short and J 10 bases short, with 16 bases between. The CDR3: CASSFRPDGGSPLHF. In DNA, the CDR3 is TGTGCCAGCAGTTTCCGGCCTGACGGGGGATCACCCCTCCACTTT.

The rearrangement joins TRBV7-8 to TRBJ2-3, with TRBD2 matching 7 bases. Trimming at V came to 1 base and at J to 4 bases, leaving 8 bases not matched to a gene. The CDR3 is 16 amino acids. The germline CDR1 and CDR2 sequences are SGHVS and FQNEAQ. CDR3 in amino acids: CASSLGTSTIADTQYF. DNA of the CDR3: TGTGCCAGCAGCTTAGGGACTAGTACGATCGCAGATACGCAGTATTTT.

For this clone: Distinct nucleotide sequences in the sample also encode this CDR3. The V call is TRBV19, the J call TRBJ1-1, with 7 nucleotides matching TRBD1. CDR1 is LNHDA and CDR2 is SQIVND in the germline V gene (reference sequence). The CDR3 is 13 amino acids. Unmatched junction bases numbered 3, after V lost 3 bases and J lost 5 bases. CDR3 amino acids: CASSIQGGTEAFF. CDR3 sequence (DNA): TGTGCCAGTAGTATCCAGGGGGGTACTGAAGCTTTCTTT.

The V and J genes are TRBV6-5 and TRBJ2-3; 7 nucleotides align to TRBD2. The CDR3 has 14 residues. The germline V gene has CDR1 MNHEY and CDR2 SVGAGI. J gave up 1 base and V 6 bases, and 4 bases lay outside the gene matches. The DNA for the CDR3 is TGTGCCAGCAGGTACGGACTAGGCACAGATACGCAGTATTTT. It is translated as CASRYGLGTDTQYF.